In its sample, the clone carrying this T cell receptor (beta chain) was seen many times. The data belong to a study of early T cells in non-severe SARS-CoV-2 infection. Study in general: Unpaired chains resulted from sequencing bulk RNA of unsorted whole blood.

TCRdb itself ran the 5' RACE reads through MiXCR, one entry per CDR3 protein. The data show around 34,000 distinct CDR3 sequences, 3.5% to 5% seen once. The sample taken for sequencing was whole blood. The source is an adult who was a healthcare worker with PCR-confirmed SARS-CoV-2 infection or an uninfected control (not recorded which).

The CDR3 loop is CASSEVAQDEQYF. CDR3 nucleotide sequence: TGTGCCAGCAGTGAAGTGGCACAGGACGAGCAGTACTTC. The V and J genes are TRBV6-1 and TRBJ2-7, with D maybe TRBD1 (5 bases). CDR3 length equals 13 residues. Between the trimmed V and J ends, which lost 1 base and 5 bases, there was a span of 9 bases. Per germline, CDR1 MNHNS and CDR2 SASEGT.